Presented here are 7 T cell receptor beta chains from one specimen sequenced in a study of T cells expressing NK-cell markers. TCRdb reworked the 5' RACE reads into one entry per CDR3 protein, no DNA. With 20,000 to 25,000 distinct CDR3 sequences in the sample, the ten largest clones hold 45% to 60%. Input material: blood T cells: a sorted CD56 or NKG2C T cell subset, CD4+ or CD8+ T cells, or bulk PBMC T cells (not recorded which). These receptors were collected from a man aged 18 to 70 in good health.

The rearrangement uses TRBV27 and TRBJ2-7; the TCRdb D gene call, TRBD2, has no DNA to confirm it. This CDR3 region has 14 residues. In germline, CDR1 is MNHEY, CDR2 SMNVEV (reference sequence). CDR3 sequence reads: CASSLSRLAGEQYF.

The chain is built from TRBV27 and TRBJ1-1; the D call of TRBD1 rests on TCRdb alone, since no DNA is present to check it. The CDR3 has 16 amino acids. Per germline, CDR1 MNHEY and CDR2 SMNVEV (reference sequence). Here the CDR3 reads CASSSPLAGGNTEAFF.

The genes are TRBV19 and TRBJ1-1; with no DNA, the TCRdb D assignment of TRBD1 cannot be verified. CDR3 length: 15 residues. Germline V lookup: CDR1 LNHDA, CDR2 SQIVND (reference sequence). CDR3 sequence reads: CASSGELPWNTEAFF.

The J gene is TRBJ2-2, the V gene TRBV5-6; TCRdb proposes TRBD2, but this gene call is untestable without DNA. This CDR3 is 15 amino acids long. Per germline, CDR1 SGHDT and CDR2 YYEEEE. The CDR3 here is CASSRLAGEAGELFF.

This chain links TRBV19 with TRBJ1-2; absent DNA, TCRdb's TRBD1 call cannot be checked. Germline CDR1 is LNHDA and CDR2 is SQIVND (reference sequence). The CDR3 extends over 18 amino acids. CDR3: CASGHSIQGALRTYGYTF. Supplemented by reference TRBV19 and TRBJ1-2, the full variable domain reads DGGITQSPKYLFRKEGQNVTLSCEQNLNHDAMYWYRQDPGQGLRLIYYSQIVNDFQKGDIAEGYSVSREKKESFPLTVTSAQKNPTAFYLCASGHSIQGALRTYGYTFGSGTRLTVV.

V and J are TRBV3-1 and TRBJ1-4; TCRdb indicates TRBD1, and absent DNA this call remains unverified. CDR1 and CDR2 from the germline V gene are LGHDT and YNNKEL (reference sequence). This CDR3 is built from 14 residues. This chain's CDR3 is CASSRTATNEKLFF.

The CDR3 loop is CASKGDLGVPEAFF. The chain carries TRBV14 and TRBJ1-1; TCRdb's assignment of TRBD1 cannot be checked, as there is no DNA. The CDR3 spans 14 residues. The germline V gene has CDR1 SGHDN and CDR2 FVKESK.